This T cell receptor (beta chain) was sequenced during a study of shared clonotypes between healthy human individuals. Assay used: immunoSEQ multiplex PCR; TCRdb lists only in-frame clones, some missing. The repertoire has approximately 2,300,000 clones, 85% to 95% of them found once; the top ten carry approximately 0.41%. CDR3 length: 15 amino acids. Germline trimming cut 5 bases from V and 9 bases from J; bases unmatched to any gene: 5. Per germline, CDR1 LGHNA and CDR2 YSLEER. The sample consisted of naive CD4+ T cells from PBMCs. Subset indicated: CD45RA+ positively selected. This chain connects TRBV4-3 to TRBJ2-1; 15 positions agree with TRBD2. The receptor comes from a man between 18 and 29 years old in good health. Some clones in this sample may be carry-over from other donors' samples. Here the CDR3 reads CASSAGLAGGSEQFF. CDR3 sequence (DNA): TGCGCCAGCAGCGCGGGACTAGCGGGAGGAAGTGAGCAGTTCTTC.